A single T cell receptor (beta chain) is shown here with its context. CDR1 is SQVTM, CDR2 ANQGSEA, per germline. The CDR3 sequence is 12 residues long. These data come from a study of blood T cell repertoires in COVID-19. Per the original methods: Amplified reference gene primers provided the basis for estimating nucleated cell counts. Sequencing used immunoSEQ multiplex PCR; TCRdb keeps in-frame clones, though not all of them. Clone size and the V and J calls come from that table; the DNA yielded D and trimming. The sample contains 150,000 to 200,000 clones, 82% of which appear only once. The sequencing input was peripheral blood. The clonotype was recovered from an older woman with COVID-19, enrolled during active disease. This chain joins TRBV29-1 and TRBJ1-4; D is ambiguous. This chain's CDR3 is CITSEVKEKLFF. The CDR3 nucleotides read TGCATCACATCCGAAGTGAAGGAAAAACTGTTTTTT.